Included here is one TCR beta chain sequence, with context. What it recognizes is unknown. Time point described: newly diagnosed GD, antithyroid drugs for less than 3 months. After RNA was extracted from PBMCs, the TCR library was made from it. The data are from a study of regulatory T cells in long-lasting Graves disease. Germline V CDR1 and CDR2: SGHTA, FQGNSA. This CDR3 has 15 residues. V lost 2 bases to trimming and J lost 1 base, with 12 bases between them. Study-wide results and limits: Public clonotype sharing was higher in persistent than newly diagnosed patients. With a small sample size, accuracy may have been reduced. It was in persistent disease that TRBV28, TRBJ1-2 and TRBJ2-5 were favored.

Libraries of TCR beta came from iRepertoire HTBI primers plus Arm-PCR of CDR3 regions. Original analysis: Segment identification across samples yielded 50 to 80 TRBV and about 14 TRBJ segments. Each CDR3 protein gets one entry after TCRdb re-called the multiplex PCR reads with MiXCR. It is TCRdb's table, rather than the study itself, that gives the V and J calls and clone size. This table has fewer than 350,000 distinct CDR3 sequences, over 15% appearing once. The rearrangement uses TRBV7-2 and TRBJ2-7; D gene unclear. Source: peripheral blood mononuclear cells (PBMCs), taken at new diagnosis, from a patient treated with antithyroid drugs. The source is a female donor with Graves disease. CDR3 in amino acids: CASSLSSSVSYEQYF. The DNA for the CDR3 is TGTGCCAGCAGCTTAAGTTCATCTGTGTCCTACGAGCAGTACTTC. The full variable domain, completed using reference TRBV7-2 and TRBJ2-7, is GAGVSQSPSNKVTEKGKDVELRCDPISGHTALYWYRQSLGQGLEFLIYFQGNSAPDKSGLPSDRFSAERTGGSVSTLTIQRTQQEDSAVYLCASSLSSSVSYEQYFGPGTRLTVT.